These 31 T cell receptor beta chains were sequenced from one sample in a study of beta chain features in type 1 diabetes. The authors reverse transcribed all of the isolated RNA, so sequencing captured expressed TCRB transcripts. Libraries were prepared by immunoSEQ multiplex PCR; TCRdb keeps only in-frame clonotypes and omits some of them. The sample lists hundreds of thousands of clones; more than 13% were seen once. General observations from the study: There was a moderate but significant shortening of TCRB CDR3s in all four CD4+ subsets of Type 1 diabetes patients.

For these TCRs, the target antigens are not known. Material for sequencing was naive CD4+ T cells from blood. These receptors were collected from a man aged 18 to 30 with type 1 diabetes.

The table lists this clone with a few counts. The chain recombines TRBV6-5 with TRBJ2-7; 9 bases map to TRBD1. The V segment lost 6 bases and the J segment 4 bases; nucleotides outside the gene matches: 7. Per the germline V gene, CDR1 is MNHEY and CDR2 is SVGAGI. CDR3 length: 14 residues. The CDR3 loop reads CASSFDRGTYEQYF. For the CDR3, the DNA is TGTGCCAGCAGCTTTGACAGGGGGACTTACGAGCAGTACTTC.

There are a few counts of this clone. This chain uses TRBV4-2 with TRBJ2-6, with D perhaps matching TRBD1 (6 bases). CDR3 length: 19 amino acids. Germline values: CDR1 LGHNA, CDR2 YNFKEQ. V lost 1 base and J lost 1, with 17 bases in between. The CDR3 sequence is CASSQVIVTGISGANVLTF. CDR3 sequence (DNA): TGTGCCAGCAGCCAAGTGATCGTGACAGGCATTTCTGGGGCCAACGTCCTGACTTTC.

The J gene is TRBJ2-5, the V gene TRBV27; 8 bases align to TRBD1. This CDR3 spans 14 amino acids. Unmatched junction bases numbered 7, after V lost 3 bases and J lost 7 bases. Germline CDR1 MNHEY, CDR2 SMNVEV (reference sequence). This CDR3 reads CASSFGQGPGTQYF. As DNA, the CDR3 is TGTGCCAGCAGTTTCGGACAGGGCCCGGGGACCCAGTACTTC.

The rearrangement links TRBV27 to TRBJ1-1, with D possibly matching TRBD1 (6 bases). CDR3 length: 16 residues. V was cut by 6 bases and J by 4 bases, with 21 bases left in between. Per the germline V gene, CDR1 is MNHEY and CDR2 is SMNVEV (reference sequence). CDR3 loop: CASSPLRGAESTEAFF. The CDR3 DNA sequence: TGTGCCAGCAGCCCCCTCCGGGGGGCTGAGAGCACTGAAGCTTTCTTT.

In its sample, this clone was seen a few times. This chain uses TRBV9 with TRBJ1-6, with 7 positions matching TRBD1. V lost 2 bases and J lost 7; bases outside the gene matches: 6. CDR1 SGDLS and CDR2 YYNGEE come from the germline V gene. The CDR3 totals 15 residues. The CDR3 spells CASSVEGARNSPLHF. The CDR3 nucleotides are TGTGCCAGCAGCGTCGAGGGGGCGCGGAATTCACCCCTCCACTTT.

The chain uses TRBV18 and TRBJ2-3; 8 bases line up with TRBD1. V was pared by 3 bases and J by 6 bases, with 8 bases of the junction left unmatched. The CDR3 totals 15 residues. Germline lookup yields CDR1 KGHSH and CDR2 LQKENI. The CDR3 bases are TGTGCCAGCTCACCCCCTACAGGGGGACGGGATACGCAGTATTTT. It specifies CASSPPTGGRDTQYF. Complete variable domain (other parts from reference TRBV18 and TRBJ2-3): NAGVMQNPRHLVRRRGQEARLRCSPMKGHSHVYWYRQLPEEGLKFMVYLQKENIIDESGMPKERFSAEFPKEGPSILRIQQVVRGDSAAYFCASSPPTGGRDTQYFGPGTRLTVL.

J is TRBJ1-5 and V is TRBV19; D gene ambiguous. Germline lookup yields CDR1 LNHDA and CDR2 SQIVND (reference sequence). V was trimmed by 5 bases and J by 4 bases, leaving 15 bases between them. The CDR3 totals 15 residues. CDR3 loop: CASSWSPQRNQPQHF. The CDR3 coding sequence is TGTGCCAGTAGTTGGTCCCCCCAGAGGAATCAGCCCCAGCATTTT.

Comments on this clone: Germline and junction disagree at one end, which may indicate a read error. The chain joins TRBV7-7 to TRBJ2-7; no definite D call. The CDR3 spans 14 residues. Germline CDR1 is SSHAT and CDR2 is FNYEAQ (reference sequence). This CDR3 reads CASSLMAPGYEQYF. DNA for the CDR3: TGTGCTAGCAGCTTAATGGCCCCCGGCTACGAGCAGTACTTC. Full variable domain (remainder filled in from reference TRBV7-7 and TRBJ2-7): GAGVSQSPRYKVTKRGQDVTLRCDPISSHATLYWYQQALGQGPEFLTYFNYEAQPDKSGLPSDRFSAERPEGSISTLTIQRTEQRDSAMYRCASSLMAPGYEQYFGPGTRLTVT.

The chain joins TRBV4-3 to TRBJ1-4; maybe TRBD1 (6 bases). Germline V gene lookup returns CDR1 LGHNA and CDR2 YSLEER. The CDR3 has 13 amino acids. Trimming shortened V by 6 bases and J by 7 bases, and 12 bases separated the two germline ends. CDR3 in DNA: TGCGCCAGCAGTTACCAGGGGACTGAAAAACTGTTTTTT. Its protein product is CASSYQGTEKLFF.

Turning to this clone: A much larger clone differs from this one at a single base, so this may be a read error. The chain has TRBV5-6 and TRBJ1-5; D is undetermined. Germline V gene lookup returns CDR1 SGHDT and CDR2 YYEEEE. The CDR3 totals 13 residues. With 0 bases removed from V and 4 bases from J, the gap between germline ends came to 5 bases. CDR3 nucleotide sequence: TGTGCCAGCAGCTTGGGGGCGAATCAGCCCCAGCATTTT. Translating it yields CASSLGANQPQHF.

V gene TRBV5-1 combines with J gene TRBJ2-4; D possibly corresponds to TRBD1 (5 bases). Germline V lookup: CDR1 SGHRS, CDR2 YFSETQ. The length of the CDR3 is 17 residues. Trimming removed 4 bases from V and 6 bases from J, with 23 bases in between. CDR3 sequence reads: CASSDPTKGAQGNIQYF. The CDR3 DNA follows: TGCGCCAGCAGCGACCCAACTAAAGGGGCGCAAGGAAACATTCAGTACTTC.

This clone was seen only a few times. The CDR3 nucleotides read TGCAGCGTTGAAATTGCGAGACGGAGGAACACTGAAGCTTTCTTT. This codes for CSVEIARRRNTEAFF. The rearrangement uses TRBV29-1 and TRBJ1-1; D call uncertain. Germline CDR1 is SQVTM and CDR2 is ANQGSEA. There are 15 residues in the CDR3. The V and J ends lost 2 bases and 1 base respectively, with 14 bases between them.

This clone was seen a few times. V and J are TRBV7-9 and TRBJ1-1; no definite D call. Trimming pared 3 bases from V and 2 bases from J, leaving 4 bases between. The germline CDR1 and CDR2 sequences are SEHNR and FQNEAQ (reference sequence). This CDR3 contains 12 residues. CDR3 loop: CASSFSNTEAFF. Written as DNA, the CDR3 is TGTGCCAGCAGCTTCAGTAACACTGAAGCTTTCTTT.

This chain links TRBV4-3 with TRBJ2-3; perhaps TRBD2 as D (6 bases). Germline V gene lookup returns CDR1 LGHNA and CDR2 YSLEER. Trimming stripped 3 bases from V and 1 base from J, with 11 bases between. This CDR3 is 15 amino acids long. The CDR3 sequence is CASSHLGGGTDTQYF. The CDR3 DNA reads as TGCGCCAGCAGCCACCTTGGCGGGGGCACAGATACGCAGTATTTT.

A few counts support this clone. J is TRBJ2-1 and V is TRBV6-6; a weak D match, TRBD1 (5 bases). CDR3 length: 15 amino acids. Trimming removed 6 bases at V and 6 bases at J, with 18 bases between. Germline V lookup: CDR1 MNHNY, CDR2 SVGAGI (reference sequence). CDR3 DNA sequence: TGTGCCAGCAGAGACAGCACAAAGCTAGTCAATGAGCAGTTCTTC. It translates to CASRDSTKLVNEQFF.

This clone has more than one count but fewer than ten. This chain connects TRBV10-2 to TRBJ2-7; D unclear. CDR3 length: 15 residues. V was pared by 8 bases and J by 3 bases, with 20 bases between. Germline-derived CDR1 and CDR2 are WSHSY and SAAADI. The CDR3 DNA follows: TGCGCCAGCTCCCCTTATGTCAGGATGCACTACGAGCAGTACTTC. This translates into CASSPYVRMHYEQYF.

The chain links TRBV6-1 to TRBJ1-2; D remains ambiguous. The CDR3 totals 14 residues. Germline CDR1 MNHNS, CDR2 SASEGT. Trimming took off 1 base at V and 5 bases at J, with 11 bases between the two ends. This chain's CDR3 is CASSEGDPQYGYTF. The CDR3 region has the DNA TGTGCCAGCAGTGAAGGTGACCCGCAATATGGCTACACCTTC.

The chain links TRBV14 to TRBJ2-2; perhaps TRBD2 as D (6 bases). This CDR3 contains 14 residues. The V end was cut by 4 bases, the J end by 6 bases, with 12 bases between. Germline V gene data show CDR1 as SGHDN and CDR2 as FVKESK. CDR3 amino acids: CASSPRTKPGELFF. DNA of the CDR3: TGTGCCAGCAGCCCCCGGACTAAACCCGGGGAGCTGTTTTTT. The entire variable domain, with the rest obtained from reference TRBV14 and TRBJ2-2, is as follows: EAGVTQFPSHSVIEKGQTVTLRCDPISGHDNLYWYRRVMGKEIKFLLHFVKESKQDESGMPNNRFLAERTGGTYSTLKVQPAELEDSGVYFCASSPRTKPGELFFGEGSRLTVL.

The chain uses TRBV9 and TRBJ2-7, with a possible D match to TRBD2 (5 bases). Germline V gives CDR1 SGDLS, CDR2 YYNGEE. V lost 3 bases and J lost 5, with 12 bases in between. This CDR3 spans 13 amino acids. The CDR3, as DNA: TGTGCCAGCAGCGCTGGAGTGAGGGACGAGCAGTACTTC. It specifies CASSAGVRDEQYF.

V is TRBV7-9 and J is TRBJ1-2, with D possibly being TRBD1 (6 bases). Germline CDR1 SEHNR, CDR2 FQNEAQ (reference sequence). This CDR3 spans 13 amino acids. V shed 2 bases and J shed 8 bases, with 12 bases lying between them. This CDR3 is CASSLTGYLGYTF. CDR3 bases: TGTGCCAGCAGCTTAACAGGGTACCTCGGCTACACCTTC. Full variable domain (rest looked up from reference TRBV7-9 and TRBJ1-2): DTGVSQNPRHKITKRGQNVTFRCDPISEHNRLYWYRQTLGQGPEFLTYFQNEAQLEKSRLLSDRFSAERPKGSFSTLEIQRTEQGDSAMYLCASSLTGYLGYTFGSGTRLTVV.

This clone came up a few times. DNA for the CDR3: TGTGCCAGCAGTCAATCAGGGTCTGCGCAGTATTTT. It specifies CASSQSGSAQYF. The V call is TRBV6-6, the J call TRBJ2-3, with D possibly being TRBD1 (5 bases). V lost 5 bases, J lost 10 bases, and 13 bases lay in between. Germline-derived CDR1 and CDR2 are MNHNY and SVGAGI (reference sequence). The CDR3 runs to 12 residues.

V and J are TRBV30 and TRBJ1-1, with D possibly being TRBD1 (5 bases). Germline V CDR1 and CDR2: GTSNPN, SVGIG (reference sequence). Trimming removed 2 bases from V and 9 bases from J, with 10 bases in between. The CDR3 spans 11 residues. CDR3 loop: CAWSMGLKAFF. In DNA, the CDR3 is TGTGCCTGGAGTATGGGGCTTAAAGCTTTCTTT.

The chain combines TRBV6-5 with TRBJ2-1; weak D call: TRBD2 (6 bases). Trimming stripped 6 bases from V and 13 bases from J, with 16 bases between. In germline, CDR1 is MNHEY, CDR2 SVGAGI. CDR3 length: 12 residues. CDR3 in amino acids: CASSRSGSKQFF. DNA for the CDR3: TGTGCCAGCAGCCGAAGCGGGTCAAAACAGTTCTTC.

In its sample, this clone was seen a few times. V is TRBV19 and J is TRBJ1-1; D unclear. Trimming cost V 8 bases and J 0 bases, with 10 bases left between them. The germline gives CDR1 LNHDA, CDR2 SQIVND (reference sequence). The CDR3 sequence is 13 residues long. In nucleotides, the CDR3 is TGTGCCAGTGGGGAGGGTCTGAACACTGAAGCTTTCTTT. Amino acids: CASGEGLNTEAFF.

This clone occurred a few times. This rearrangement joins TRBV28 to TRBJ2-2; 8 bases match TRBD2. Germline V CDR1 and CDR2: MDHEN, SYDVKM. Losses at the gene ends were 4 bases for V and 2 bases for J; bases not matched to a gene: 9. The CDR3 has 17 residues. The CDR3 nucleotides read TGTGCCAGCAGTTCCCCGCTAGCGGGCGCAAACACCGGGGAGCTGTTTTTT. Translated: CASSSPLAGANTGELFF. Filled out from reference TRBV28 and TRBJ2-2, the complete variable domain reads DVKVTQSSRYLVKRTGEKVFLECVQDMDHENMFWYRQDPGLGLRLIYFSYDVKMKEKGDIPEGYSVSREKKERFSLILESASTNQTSMYLCASSSPLAGANTGELFFGEGSRLTVL.

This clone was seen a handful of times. As DNA, the CDR3 is TGCAGTGGTAAGAGCAACAATGAGCAGTTCTTC. Encoded protein: CSGKSNNEQFF. The V call is TRBV20-1, the J call TRBJ2-1; D call uncertain. CDR1 DFQATT and CDR2 SNEGSKA come from the germline V gene (reference sequence). V was clipped by 7 bases and J by 5 bases, with 9 bases between them. CDR3 size: 11 residues.

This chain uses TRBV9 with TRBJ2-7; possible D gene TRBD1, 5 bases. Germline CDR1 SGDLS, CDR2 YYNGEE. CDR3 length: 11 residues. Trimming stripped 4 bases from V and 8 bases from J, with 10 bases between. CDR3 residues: CASSLEDKQYF. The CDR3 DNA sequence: TGTGCCAGCAGCCTTGAGGACAAGCAGTACTTC.

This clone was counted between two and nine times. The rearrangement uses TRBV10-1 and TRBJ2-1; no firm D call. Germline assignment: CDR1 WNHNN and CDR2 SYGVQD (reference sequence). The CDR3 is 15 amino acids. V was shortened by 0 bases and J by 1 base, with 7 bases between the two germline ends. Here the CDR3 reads CASSESTPSYNEQFF. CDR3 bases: TGCGCCAGCAGTGAGTCGACTCCTTCCTACAATGAGCAGTTCTTC.

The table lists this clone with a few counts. In DNA form, the CDR3 reads TGCAGCGTTTCTGGACAGGGTGGGAACTATGGCTACACCTTC. It is translated as CSVSGQGGNYGYTF. The chain recombines TRBV29-1 with TRBJ1-2, with 8 positions matching TRBD1. CDR1 is SQVTM and CDR2 is ANQGSEA in the germline V gene. The CDR3 extends over 14 amino acids. V was pared by 5 bases and J by 2 bases, with 7 bases of the junction left unmatched.

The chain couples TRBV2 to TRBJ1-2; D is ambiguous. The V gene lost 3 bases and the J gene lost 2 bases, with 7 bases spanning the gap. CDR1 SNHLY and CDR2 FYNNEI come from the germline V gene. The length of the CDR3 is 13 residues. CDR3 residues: CASSEVRNYGYTF. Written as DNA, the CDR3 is TGTGCCAGCAGTGAGGTCAGGAACTATGGCTACACCTTC.

This CDR3 is CAWSASGRARETQYF. The CDR3 bases are TGTGCCTGGAGTGCAAGCGGGAGGGCCCGAGAGACCCAGTACTTC. This chain joins TRBV30 and TRBJ2-5, with 10 bases aligning to TRBD2. CDR3 length equals 15 residues. Per the germline V gene, CDR1 is GTSNPN and CDR2 is SVGIG (reference sequence). Germline trimming cut 1 base from V and 4 bases from J; bases unmatched to any gene: 6.